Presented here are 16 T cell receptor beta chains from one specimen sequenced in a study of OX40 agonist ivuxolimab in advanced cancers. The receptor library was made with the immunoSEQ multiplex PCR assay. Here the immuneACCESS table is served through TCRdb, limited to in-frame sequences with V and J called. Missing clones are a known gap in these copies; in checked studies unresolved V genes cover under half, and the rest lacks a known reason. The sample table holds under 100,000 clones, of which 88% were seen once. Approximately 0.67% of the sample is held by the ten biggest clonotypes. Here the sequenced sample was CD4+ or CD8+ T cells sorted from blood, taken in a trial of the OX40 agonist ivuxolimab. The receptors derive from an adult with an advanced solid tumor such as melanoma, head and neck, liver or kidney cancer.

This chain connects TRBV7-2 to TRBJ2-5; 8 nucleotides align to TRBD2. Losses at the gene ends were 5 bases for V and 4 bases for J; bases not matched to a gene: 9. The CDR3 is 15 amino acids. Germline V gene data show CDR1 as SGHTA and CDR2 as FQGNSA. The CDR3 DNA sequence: TGTGCCAGCAGCCAAGATGGACTAGCCCGAGAGACCCAGTACTTC. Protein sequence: CASSQDGLARETQYF.

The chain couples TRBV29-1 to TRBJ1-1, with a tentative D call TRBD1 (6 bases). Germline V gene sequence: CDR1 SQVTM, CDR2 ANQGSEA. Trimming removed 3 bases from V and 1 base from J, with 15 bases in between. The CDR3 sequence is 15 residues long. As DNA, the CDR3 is TGCAGCGTTGATTGGTCAGGACAGCAGAACACTGAAGCTTTCTTT. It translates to CSVDWSGQQNTEAFF.

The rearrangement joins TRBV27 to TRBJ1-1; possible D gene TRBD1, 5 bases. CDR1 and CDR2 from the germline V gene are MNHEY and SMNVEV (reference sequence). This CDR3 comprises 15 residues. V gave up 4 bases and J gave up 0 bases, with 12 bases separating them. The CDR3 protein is CASSSLGRMNTEAFF. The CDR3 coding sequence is TGTGCCAGCAGTTCTTTGGGACGGATGAACACTGAAGCTTTCTTT.

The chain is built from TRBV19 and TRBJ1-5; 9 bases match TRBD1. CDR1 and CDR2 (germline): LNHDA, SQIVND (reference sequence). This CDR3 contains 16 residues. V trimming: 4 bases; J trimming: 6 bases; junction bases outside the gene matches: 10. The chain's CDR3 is CASSKTTTGGSQPQHF. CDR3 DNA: TGTGCCAGTAGTAAGACGACAACAGGGGGCAGTCAGCCCCAGCATTTT.

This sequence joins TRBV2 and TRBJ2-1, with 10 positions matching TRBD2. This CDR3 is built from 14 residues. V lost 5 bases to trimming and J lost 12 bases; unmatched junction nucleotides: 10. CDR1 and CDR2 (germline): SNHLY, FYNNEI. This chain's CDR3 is CASSNSRWTSGQFF. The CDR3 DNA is TGTGCCAGCAGTAACTCCCGGTGGACTAGCGGGCAGTTCTTC.

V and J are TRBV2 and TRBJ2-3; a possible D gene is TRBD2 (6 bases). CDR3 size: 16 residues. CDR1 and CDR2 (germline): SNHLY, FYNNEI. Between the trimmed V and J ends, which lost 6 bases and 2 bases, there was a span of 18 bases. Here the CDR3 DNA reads TGTGCCAGCAGGAAGGTTGGCGGGGTGATCACAGATACGCAGTATTTT. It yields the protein CASRKVGGVITDTQYF.

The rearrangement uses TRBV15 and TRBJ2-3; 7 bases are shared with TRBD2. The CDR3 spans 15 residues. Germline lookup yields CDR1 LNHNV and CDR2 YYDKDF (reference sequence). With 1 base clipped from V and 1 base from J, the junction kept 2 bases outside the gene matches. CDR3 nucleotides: TGTGCCACCAGCAGAGTAGCGGGCGGCACAGATACGCAGTATTTT. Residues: CATSRVAGGTDTQYF.

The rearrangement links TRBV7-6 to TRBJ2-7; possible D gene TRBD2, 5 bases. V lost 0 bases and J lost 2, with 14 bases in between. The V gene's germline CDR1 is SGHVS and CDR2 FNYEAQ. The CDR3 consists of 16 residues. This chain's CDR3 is CASSLAPGNPPYEQYF. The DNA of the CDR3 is TGTGCCAGCAGCTTAGCGCCGGGAAATCCTCCCTACGAGCAGTACTTC.

For the CDR3, the DNA is TGTGCCAGTAGTATGGGAGAGGGACTAGCGGGAGGGAGTGAGCAGTTCTTC. It is translated as CASSMGEGLAGGSEQFF. The chain employs TRBV19 and TRBJ2-1; 16 bases agree with TRBD2. Germline V gene data show CDR1 as LNHDA and CDR2 as SQIVND (reference sequence). The CDR3 sequence is 17 residues long. The J segment lost 9 bases and the V segment lost 3 bases, leaving 8 bases of the junction unmatched.

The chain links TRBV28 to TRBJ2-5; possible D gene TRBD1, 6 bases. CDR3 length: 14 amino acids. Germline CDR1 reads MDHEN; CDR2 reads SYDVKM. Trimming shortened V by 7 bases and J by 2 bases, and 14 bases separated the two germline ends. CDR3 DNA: TGTGCCAGCACGACAGGAGGACAGCAAGAGACCCAGTACTTC. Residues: CASTTGGQQETQYF.

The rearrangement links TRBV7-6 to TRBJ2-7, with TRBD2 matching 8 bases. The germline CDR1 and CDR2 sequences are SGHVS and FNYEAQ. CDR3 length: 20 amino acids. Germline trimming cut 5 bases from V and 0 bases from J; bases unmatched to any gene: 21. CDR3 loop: CASSPYAPGLAFESSYEQYF. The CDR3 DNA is TGTGCCAGCAGCCCCTATGCCCCAGGACTAGCTTTCGAGAGCTCCTACGAGCAGTACTTC.

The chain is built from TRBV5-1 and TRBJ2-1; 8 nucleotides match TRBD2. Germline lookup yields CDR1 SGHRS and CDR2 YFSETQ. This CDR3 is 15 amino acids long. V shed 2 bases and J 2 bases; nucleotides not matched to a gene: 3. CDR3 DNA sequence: TGCGCCAGCAGCTTCGCGGGAGGCACCTACAATGAGCAGTTCTTC. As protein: CASSFAGGTYNEQFF.

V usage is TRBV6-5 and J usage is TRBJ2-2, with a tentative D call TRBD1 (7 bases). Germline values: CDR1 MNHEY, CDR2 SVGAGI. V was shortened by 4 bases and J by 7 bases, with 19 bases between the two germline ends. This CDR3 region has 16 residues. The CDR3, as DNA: TGTGCCAGCAGTTCTTCCCGGAGGGGGCAAATCGGGGAGCTGTTTTTT. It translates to CASSSSRRGQIGELFF.

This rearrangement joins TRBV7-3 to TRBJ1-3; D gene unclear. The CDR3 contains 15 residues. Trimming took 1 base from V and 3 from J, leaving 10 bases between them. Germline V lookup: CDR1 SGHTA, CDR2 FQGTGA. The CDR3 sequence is CASSLSPGSGNTIYF. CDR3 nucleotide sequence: TGTGCCAGCAGCTTAAGCCCGGGAAGTGGAAACACCATATATTTT.

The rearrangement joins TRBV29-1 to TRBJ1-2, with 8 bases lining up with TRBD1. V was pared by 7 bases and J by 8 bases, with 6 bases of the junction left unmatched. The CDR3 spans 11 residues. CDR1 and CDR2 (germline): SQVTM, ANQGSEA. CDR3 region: CSGGPGGGYTF. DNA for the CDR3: TGCAGCGGGGGGCCAGGGGGCGGCTACACCTTC. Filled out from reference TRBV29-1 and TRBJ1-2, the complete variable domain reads SAVISQKPSRDICQRGTSLTIQCQVDSQVTMMFWYRQQPGQSLTLIATANQGSEATYESGFVIDKFPISRPNLTFSTLTVSNMSPEDSSIYLCSGGPGGGYTFGSGTRLTVV.

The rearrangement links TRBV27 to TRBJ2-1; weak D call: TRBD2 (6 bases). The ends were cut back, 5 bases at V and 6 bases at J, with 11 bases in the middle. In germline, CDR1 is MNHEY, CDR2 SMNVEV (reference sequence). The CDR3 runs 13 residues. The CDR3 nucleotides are TGTGCCAGCAGTCGGGGACTCGGCAATGAGCAGTTCTTC. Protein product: CASSRGLGNEQFF.